Sequencing of this T cell receptor (beta chain) was carried out in a study of cytomegalovirus exposure and HLA in healthy donors. Researchers ran the PCR with 60 Vbeta and 13 Jbeta primers. The protocol was immunoSEQ multiplex PCR, while the TCRdb copy is restricted to in-frame clones and leaves out a portion. The sample yields a few hundred thousand clones, 80% seen once. Germline assignment: CDR1 SQVTM and CDR2 ANQGSEA. The CDR3 runs 15 residues. Trimming at V came to 3 bases and at J to 2 bases, leaving 6 bases not matched to a gene. Findings and limits, study-wide: Reports credit the classifier with highly specific, highly sensitive diagnosis of cytomegalovirus status. As a later analysis revealed, most CMV-associated TCR beta chains appeared HLA-restricted. In presence/absence analyses, roughly uniform sequencing depth across donors was assumed. At a 0.05 false discovery rate, a later analysis found roughly 17,000 TCR beta sequences to be associated with HLA alleles.

About this clone itself: The antigen is unknown.

Sequencing used PBMCs. V and J are TRBV29-1 and TRBJ2-2; 7 bases match TRBD1. This receptor was identified in a girl aged 2-10 years in good health and CMV-seronegative. Here the CDR3 DNA reads TGCAGCGTTGATGAGGGGACAGCCAACACCGGGGAGCTGTTTTTT. Translated, it gives CSVDEGTANTGELFF.